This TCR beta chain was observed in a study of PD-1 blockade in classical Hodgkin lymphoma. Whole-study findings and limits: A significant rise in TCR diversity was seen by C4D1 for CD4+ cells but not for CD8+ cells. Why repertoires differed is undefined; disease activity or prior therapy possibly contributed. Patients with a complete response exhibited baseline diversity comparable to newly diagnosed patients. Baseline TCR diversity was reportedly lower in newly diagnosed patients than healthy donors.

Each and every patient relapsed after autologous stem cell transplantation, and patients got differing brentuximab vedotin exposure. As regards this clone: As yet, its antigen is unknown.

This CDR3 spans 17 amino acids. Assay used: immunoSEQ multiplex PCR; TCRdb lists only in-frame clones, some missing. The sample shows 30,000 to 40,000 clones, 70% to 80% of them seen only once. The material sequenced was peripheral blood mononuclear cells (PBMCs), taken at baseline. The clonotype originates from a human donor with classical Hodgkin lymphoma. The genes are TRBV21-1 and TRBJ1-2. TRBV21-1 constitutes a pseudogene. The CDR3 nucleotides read TGTGCCAGCAGCAAGAGAAACTTCCAAGGAGCTAACTATGGCTACACCTTC. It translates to CASSKRNFQGANYGYTF.